The 18 T cell receptor beta chains in this list originate from one sample, sequenced in a study of T cell clonotyping in hematopoietic cell transplantation. Clones were sequenced by immunoSEQ multiplex PCR, and TCRdb holds only the in-frame ones, with some missing. The top ten hold approximately 0.9% of the sample, which has about 43,000 clones, nearly 97% seen once. The specimen was peripheral blood mononuclear cells. These receptors were taken from a man younger than 45 in good health. Some clones in this sample may be carry-over from other donors' samples.

This chain's CDR3 is CASSLADSYYEQYF. CDR3 in DNA: TGCGCCAGCAGCTTGGCTGACAGCTACTACGAGCAGTACTTC. This chain links TRBV5-1 with TRBJ2-7, with a tentative D call TRBD1 (5 bases). The CDR3 length is 14 residues. Germline V gene sequence: CDR1 SGHRS, CDR2 YFSETQ. Trimming removed 0 bases at V and 3 bases at J, with 10 bases between.

In this sample, this clone turned up once. This sequence joins TRBV7-2 and TRBJ2-1; TRBD1 might be the D (5 bases). Trimming stripped 1 base from V and 12 bases from J, with 13 bases between. Per the germline V gene, CDR1 is SGHTA and CDR2 is FQGNSA. This CDR3 has 13 residues. The CDR3 nucleotides read TGTGCCAGCAGCTTAGATCAGGGTGGGGCGCAGTTCTTC. Protein product: CASSLDQGGAQFF.

The chain uses TRBV10-1 and TRBJ1-5, with no clear D. The CDR3 totals 13 residues. CDR1 and CDR2 from the germline V gene are WNHNN and SYGVQD (reference sequence). With 5 bases removed from V and 4 bases from J, the gap between germline ends came to 9 bases. CDR3 in amino acids: CASSLDGNQPQHF. The CDR3 DNA is TGCGCCAGCAGTCTCGACGGGAATCAGCCCCAGCATTTT.

The chain uses TRBV7-2 and TRBJ1-2, with 7 bases identical to TRBD1. The germline gives CDR1 SGHTA, CDR2 FQGNSA. Trimming cost V 0 bases and J 5 bases; bases outside gene matches: 3. The CDR3 spans 14 residues. This CDR3 is CASSLARQGYGYTF. The CDR3 bases are TGTGCCAGCAGCTTAGCGCGACAGGGATATGGCTACACCTTC.

The chain employs TRBV7-2 and TRBJ2-7, with D possibly TRBD1 on 7 matching bases. This CDR3 is 14 amino acids long. V was clipped by 5 bases and J by 4 bases, with 15 bases between them. CDR1 SGHTA and CDR2 FQGNSA come from the germline V gene. CDR3 sequence reads: CASSHRGGRYEQYF. The CDR3 DNA reads as TGTGCCAGCAGCCACAGGGGAGGAAGGTACGAGCAGTACTTC.

This clone was picked up one time. CDR3 protein: CASSEWEGTRLEAFF. The DNA for the CDR3 is TGTGCCAGCAGTGAATGGGAAGGCACACGCCTTGAAGCTTTCTTT. The rearrangement uses TRBV25-1 and TRBJ1-1; no firm D call. The CDR3 is made up of 15 amino acids. V gave up 1 base and J gave up 7 bases, with 16 bases separating them. Germline-derived CDR1 and CDR2 are MGHDK and SYGVNS.

The chain joins TRBV29-1 to TRBJ1-1; the D gene is possibly TRBD1 (6 bases). The V end lost 3 bases, the J end lost 4 bases, and 9 bases lay between the germline ends. CDR1 is SQVTM, CDR2 ANQGSEA, per germline. This CDR3 is 12 amino acids long. In DNA form, the CDR3 reads TGCAGCGTTGAGGGGGGCGGCACTGAAGCTTTCTTT. Translated, it gives CSVEGGGTEAFF. Complete variable domain (other parts from reference TRBV29-1 and TRBJ1-1): SAVISQKPSRDICQRGTSLTIQCQVDSQVTMMFWYRQQPGQSLTLIATANQGSEATYESGFVIDKFPISRPNLTFSTLTVSNMSPEDSSIYLCSVEGGGTEAFFGQGTRLTVV.

The chain couples TRBV14 to TRBJ1-2; TRBD1 is a possible D gene (5 bases). The CDR3 is made up of 15 amino acids. Germline V gene lookup returns CDR1 SGHDN and CDR2 FVKESK. Trimming removed 4 bases at V and 0 bases at J, with 12 bases between. The CDR3 nucleotides are TGTGCCAGCAGCCGGCTCGGGGGAGCTAACTATGGCTACACCTTC. Encoded protein: CASSRLGGANYGYTF.

The gene calls are TRBV14 and TRBJ1-1; D is possibly TRBD1 (6 bases). The V gene's germline CDR1 is SGHDN and CDR2 FVKESK. V gave up 0 bases and J gave up 2 bases, with 13 bases separating them. The CDR3 totals 16 residues. Here the CDR3 DNA reads TGTGCCAGCAGCCAAGATTACGGCAGGGGAAACACTGAAGCTTTCTTT. The encoded protein is CASSQDYGRGNTEAFF.

The rearrangement uses TRBV19 and TRBJ1-2, with 7 positions matching TRBD1. CDR1 and CDR2 from the germline V gene are LNHDA and SQIVND (reference sequence). This CDR3 has 15 amino acids. V shed 2 bases, J shed 0 bases, and the junction held 3 bases outside the gene matches. The CDR3 reads CASSIQGGPNYGYTF. The CDR3 DNA reads as TGTGCCAGTAGTATACAGGGGGGCCCTAACTATGGCTACACCTTC.

The rearrangement links TRBV11-3 to TRBJ2-3, with D possibly being TRBD2 (6 bases). This CDR3 contains 14 residues. The V gene lost 3 bases and the J gene lost 2 bases, with 9 bases spanning the gap. Per germline, CDR1 SGHNT and CDR2 YENEEA. CDR3 coding DNA: TGTGCCAGCAGCTTGGGAGGTGACACAGATACGCAGTATTTT. Protein sequence: CASSLGGDTDTQYF.

The V and J genes are TRBV7-9 and TRBJ2-2; D unresolved. Germline CDR1 and CDR2: SEHNR and FQNEAQ (reference sequence). Trimming removed 5 bases at V and 7 bases at J, with 2 bases between. The CDR3 runs 10 residues. CDR3 region: CASSNGELFF. The DNA for the CDR3 is TGTGCCAGCAGCAACGGGGAGCTGTTTTTT.

The chain carries TRBV6-1 and TRBJ2-1; 12 positions agree with TRBD2. This CDR3 is 15 amino acids long. Trimming took 2 bases from V and 4 from J; bases not matched to a gene: 0. CDR1 is MNHNS and CDR2 is SASEGT in the germline V gene. Written as DNA, the CDR3 is TGTGCCAGCAGTGAACTAGCGGGAGGGTACAATGAGCAGTTCTTC. Translation gives CASSELAGGYNEQFF.

The V call is TRBV13, the J call TRBJ2-7, with 10 nucleotides matching TRBD1. The germline gives CDR1 PRHDT, CDR2 FYEKMQ (reference sequence). V was clipped by 4 bases and J by 5 bases; unmatched bases: 5. The CDR3 has 14 residues. The CDR3 sequence is CASSSTGTGDEQYF. CDR3 nucleotide sequence: TGTGCCAGCAGCTCCACCGGGACAGGGGACGAGCAGTACTTC.

The gene calls are TRBV6-5 and TRBJ1-5; 8 positions agree with TRBD1. The CDR3 totals 14 residues. Germline V gives CDR1 MNHEY, CDR2 SVGAGI. J was trimmed by 5 bases and V by 4 bases; bases with no gene match: 4. This CDR3 is CASSLGQAYQPQHF. The CDR3 DNA reads TGTGCCAGCAGTTTGGGACAGGCGTATCAGCCCCAGCATTTT.

V and J are TRBV18 and TRBJ2-7; 11 positions match TRBD1. J lost 1 base, V lost 5 bases, and 4 bases had no gene match. The CDR3 is 15 residues long. Germline CDR1 and CDR2: KGHSH and LQKENI. The CDR3: CASSAGTGGSYEQYF. The DNA for the CDR3 is TGTGCCAGCTCAGCCGGGACAGGGGGTTCCTACGAGCAGTACTTC.

This clone has more than one count but fewer than ten. This chain connects TRBV18 to TRBJ2-7; no firm D call. CDR3 length equals 10 residues. V lost 3 bases and J lost 4, with 1 base in between. Germline V gene data show CDR1 as KGHSH and CDR2 as LQKENI. The CDR3 is CASSPYEQYF. CDR3 bases: TGTGCCAGCTCACCGTACGAGCAGTACTTC.

This sequence joins TRBV19 and TRBJ2-6, with a weak D call TRBD2 (6 bases). The CDR3 is made up of 17 amino acids. V was clipped by 1 base and J by 1 base, with 11 bases between them. Germline V gene lookup returns CDR1 LNHDA and CDR2 SQIVND (reference sequence). This CDR3 reads CASSIGGAGSGANVLTF. DNA for the CDR3: TGTGCCAGTAGTATAGGCGGGGCGGGATCTGGGGCCAACGTCCTGACTTTC.